This T cell receptor (beta chain) was documented in a study of OX40 agonist ivuxolimab in advanced cancers. This clone has only one observation. The CDR3 loop spans 13 amino acids. The germline CDR1 and CDR2 sequences are MRHNA and SNTAGT. V was clipped by 1 base and J by 8 bases, with 9 bases between them. The table came from immunoSEQ multiplex PCR; TCRdb's copy has only in-frame clones and leaves some out. Of 50,000 to 75,000 clones listed, roughly nine tenths are singletons. This TCR was sampled from an adult with an advanced solid tumor such as melanoma, head and neck, liver or kidney cancer. V is TRBV6-4 and J is TRBJ2-1, with D possibly matching TRBD2 (6 bases). Source: CD4+ or CD8+ T cells sorted from blood, taken in a trial of the OX40 agonist ivuxolimab. CDR3 nucleotides: TGTGCCAGCAGTGACTTCAGCGGGTATGAGCAGTTCTTC. It translates to CASSDFSGYEQFF.